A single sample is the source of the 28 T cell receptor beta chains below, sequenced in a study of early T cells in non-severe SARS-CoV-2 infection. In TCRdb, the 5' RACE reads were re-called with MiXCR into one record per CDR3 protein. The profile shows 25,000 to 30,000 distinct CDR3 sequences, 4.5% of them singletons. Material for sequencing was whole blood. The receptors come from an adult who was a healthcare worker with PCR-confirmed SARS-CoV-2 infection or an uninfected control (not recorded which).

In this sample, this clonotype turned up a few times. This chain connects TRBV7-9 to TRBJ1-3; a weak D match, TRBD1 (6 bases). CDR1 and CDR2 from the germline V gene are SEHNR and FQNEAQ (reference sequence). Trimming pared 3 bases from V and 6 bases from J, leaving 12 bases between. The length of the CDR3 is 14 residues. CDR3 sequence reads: CASSFTGTENTIYF. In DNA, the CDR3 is TGTGCCAGCAGCTTCACAGGGACGGAAAACACCATATATTTT.

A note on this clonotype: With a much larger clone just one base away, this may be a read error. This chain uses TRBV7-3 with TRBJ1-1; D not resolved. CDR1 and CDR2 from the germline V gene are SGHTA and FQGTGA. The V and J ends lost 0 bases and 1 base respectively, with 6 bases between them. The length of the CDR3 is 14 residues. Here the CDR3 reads CASSLTAGNTEAFF. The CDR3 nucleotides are TGTGCCAGCAGCTTAACGGCAGGGAACACTGAAGCTTTCTTT.

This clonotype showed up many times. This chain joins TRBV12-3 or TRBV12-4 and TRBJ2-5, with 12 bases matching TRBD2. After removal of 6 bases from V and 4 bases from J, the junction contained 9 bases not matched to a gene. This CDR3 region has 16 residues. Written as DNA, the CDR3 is TGTGCCAGCAGCCTGACTAGCGGGGGCTCTGGAGAGACCCAGTACTTC. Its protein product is CASSLTSGGSGETQYF.

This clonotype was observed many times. The CDR3 sequence: CASSRTFEQFF. CDR3 in DNA: TGTGCCAGCAGCCGGACTTTTGAGCAGTTCTTC. The gene calls are TRBV11-2 and TRBJ2-1; a weak D match, TRBD2 (5 bases). The CDR3 contains 11 residues. Trimming removed 5 bases from V and 9 bases from J, with 8 bases in between. Germline V gives CDR1 SGHAT, CDR2 FQNNGV.

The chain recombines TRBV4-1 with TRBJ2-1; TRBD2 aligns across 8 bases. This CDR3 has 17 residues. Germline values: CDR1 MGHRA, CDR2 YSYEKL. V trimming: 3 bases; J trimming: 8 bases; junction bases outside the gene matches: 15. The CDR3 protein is CASSHLVGGAGFYEQFF. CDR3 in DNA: TGCGCCAGCAGCCACTTAGTCGGGGGGGCCGGATTCTATGAGCAGTTCTTC.

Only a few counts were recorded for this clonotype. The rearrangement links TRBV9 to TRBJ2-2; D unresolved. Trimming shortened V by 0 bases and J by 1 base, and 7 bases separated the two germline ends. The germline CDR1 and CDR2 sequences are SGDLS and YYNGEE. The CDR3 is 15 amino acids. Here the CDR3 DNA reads TGTGCCAGCAGCGTAGAGCCGTTGAACACCGGGGAGCTGTTTTTT. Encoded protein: CASSVEPLNTGELFF.

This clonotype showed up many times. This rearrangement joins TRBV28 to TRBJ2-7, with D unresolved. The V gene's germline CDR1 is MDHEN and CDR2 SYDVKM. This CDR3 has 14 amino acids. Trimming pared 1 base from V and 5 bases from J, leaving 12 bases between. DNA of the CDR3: TGTGCCAGCAGTTTATACGGTATAGTCGACGAGCAGTACTTC. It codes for CASSLYGIVDEQYF.

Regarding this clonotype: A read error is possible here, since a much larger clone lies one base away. This CDR3 reads CASSPPQGTNDKLFF. As DNA, the CDR3 is TGTGCCAGCAGTCCGCCACAGGGAACTAATGATAAACTGTTTTTT. J is TRBJ1-4 and V is TRBV6-6; D possibly corresponds to TRBD1 (6 bases). The CDR3 is 15 residues long. Germline V gene data show CDR1 as MNHNY and CDR2 as SVGAGI (reference sequence).

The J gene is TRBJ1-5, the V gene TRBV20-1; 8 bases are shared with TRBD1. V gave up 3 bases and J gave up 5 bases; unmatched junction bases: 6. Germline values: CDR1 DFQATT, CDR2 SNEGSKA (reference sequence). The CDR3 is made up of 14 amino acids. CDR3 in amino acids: CSARRGTGDQPQHF. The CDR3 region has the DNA TGCAGTGCTAGGAGGGGGACAGGAGATCAGCCCCAGCATTTT.

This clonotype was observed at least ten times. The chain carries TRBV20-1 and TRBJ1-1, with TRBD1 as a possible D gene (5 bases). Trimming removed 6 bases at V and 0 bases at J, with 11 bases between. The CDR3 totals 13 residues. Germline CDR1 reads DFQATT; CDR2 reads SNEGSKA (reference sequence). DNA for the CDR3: TGCAGTGCCTCCGGGGCGGTGAACACTGAAGCTTTCTTT. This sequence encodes CSASGAVNTEAFF.

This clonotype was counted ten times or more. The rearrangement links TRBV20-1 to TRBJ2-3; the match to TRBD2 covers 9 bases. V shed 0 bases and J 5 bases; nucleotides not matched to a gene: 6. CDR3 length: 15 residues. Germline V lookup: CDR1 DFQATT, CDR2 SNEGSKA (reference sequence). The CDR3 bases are TGCAGTGCTAGAGAGCAGCGGGGGGTAGGAGATACGCAGTATTTT. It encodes CSAREQRGVGDTQYF.

CDR3 protein: CASSQAIGPQGTQYF. The DNA of the CDR3 is TGCGCCAGCAGCCAAGCTATCGGGCCGCAGGGGACCCAGTACTTC. This chain uses TRBV4-1 with TRBJ2-5; D may be TRBD1 (5 bases). The length of the CDR3 is 15 residues. The V end lost 1 base, the J end lost 7 bases, and 16 bases lay between the germline ends. Germline V lookup: CDR1 MGHRA, CDR2 YSYEKL.

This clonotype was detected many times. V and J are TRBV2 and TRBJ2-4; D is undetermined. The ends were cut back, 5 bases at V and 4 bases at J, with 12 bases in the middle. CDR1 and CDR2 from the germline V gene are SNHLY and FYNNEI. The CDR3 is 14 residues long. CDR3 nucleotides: TGTGCCAGCAGTAATCTGGACGGGAAAAACATTCAGTACTTC. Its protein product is CASSNLDGKNIQYF. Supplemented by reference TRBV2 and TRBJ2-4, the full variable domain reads EPEVTQTPSHQVTQMGQEVILRCVPISNHLYFYWYRQILGQKVEFLVSFYNNEISEKSEIFDDQFSVERPDGSNFTLKIRSTKLEDSAMYFCASSNLDGKNIQYFGAGTRLSVL.

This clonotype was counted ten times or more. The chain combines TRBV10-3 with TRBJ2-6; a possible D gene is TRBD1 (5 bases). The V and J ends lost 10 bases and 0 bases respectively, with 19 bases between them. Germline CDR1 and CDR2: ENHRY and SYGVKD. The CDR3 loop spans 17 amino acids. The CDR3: CATYPWGSLSGANVLTF. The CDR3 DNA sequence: TGTGCCACCTACCCGTGGGGCAGTCTCTCTGGGGCCAACGTCCTGACTTTC.

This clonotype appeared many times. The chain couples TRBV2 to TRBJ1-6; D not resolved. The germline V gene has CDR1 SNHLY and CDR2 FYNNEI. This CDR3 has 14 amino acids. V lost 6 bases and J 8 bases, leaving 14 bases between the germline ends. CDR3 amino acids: CASSLTGLDSPLHF. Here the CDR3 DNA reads TGTGCCAGCAGCTTGACGGGCCTCGATTCACCCCTCCACTTT.

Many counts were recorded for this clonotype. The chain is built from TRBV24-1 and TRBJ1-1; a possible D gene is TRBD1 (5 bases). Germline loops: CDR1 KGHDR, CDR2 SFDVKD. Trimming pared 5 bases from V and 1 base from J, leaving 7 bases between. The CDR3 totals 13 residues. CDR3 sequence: CATSVRENTEAFF. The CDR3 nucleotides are TGTGCCACCAGTGTCAGGGAGAACACTGAAGCTTTCTTT.

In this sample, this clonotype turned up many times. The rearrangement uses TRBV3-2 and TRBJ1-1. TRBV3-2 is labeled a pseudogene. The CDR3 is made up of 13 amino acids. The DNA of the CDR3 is TGTGCCAGCAGCCAAGGGACGGTATCAGAAGCTTTCTTT. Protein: CASSQGTVSEAFF.

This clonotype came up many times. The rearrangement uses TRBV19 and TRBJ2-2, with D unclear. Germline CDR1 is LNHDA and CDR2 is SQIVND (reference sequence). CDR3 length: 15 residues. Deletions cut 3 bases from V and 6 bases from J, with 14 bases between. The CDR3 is CASSISGPKSGELFF. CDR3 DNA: TGTGCCAGTAGTATCTCCGGCCCAAAGTCCGGGGAGCTGTTTTTT. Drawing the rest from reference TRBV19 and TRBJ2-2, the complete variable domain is DGGITQSPKYLFRKEGQNVTLSCEQNLNHDAMYWYRQDPGQGLRLIYYSQIVNDFQKGDIAEGYSVSREKKESFPLTVTSAQKNPTAFYLCASSISGPKSGELFFGEGSRLTVL.

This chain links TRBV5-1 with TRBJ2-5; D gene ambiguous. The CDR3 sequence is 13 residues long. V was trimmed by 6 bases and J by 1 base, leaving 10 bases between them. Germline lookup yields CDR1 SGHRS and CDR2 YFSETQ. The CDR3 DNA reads TGCGCCAGCACTTTTGCGGTCCAAGAGACCCAGTACTTC. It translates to CASTFAVQETQYF.

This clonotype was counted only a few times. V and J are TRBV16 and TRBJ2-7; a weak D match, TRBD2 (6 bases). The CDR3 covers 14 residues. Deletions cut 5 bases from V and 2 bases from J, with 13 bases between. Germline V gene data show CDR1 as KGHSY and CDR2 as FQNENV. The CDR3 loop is CASSYKGLTYEQYF. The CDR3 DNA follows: TGTGCCAGCAGCTATAAGGGACTCACCTACGAGCAGTACTTC.

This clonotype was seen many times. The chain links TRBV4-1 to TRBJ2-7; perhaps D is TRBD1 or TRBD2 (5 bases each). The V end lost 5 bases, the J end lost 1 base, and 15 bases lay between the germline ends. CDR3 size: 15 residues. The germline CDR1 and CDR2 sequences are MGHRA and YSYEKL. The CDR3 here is CASSNTGAQSYEQYF. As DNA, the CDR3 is TGCGCCAGCAGCAACACCGGGGCCCAGTCCTACGAGCAGTACTTC.

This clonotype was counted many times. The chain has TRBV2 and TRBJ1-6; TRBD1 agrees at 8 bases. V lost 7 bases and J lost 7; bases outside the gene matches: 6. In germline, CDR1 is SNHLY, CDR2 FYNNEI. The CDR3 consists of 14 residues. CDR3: CASTGQGGNSPLHF. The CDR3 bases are TGTGCCAGCACTGGACAGGGCGGCAATTCACCCCTCCACTTT.

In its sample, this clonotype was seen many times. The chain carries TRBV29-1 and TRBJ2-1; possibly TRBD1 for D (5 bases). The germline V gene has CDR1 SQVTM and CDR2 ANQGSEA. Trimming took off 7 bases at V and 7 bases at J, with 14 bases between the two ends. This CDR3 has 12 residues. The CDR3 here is CSAVKGVNEQFF. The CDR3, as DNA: TGCAGCGCCGTGAAAGGGGTGAATGAGCAGTTCTTC.

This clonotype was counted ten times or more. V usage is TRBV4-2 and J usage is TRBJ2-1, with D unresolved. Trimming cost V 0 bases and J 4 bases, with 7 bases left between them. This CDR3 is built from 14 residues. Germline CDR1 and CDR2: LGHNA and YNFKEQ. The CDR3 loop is CASSQEQIYNEQFF. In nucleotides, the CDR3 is TGTGCCAGCAGCCAAGAACAAATATACAATGAGCAGTTCTTC.

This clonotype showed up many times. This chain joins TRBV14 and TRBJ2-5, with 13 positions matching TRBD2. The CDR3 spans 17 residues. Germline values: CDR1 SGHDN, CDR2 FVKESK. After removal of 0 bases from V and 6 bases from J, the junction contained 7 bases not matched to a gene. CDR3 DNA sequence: TGTGCCAGCAGCCAAGAAAGGACTAGCGGGGGCCATCAGACCCAGTACTTC. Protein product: CASSQERTSGGHQTQYF.

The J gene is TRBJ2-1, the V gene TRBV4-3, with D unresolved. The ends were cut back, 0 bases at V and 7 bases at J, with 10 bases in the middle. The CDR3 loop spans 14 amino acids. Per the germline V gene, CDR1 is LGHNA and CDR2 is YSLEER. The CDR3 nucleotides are TGCGCCAGCAGCCAAGATTTCGGACGGAATGAGCAGTTCTTC. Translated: CASSQDFGRNEQFF.

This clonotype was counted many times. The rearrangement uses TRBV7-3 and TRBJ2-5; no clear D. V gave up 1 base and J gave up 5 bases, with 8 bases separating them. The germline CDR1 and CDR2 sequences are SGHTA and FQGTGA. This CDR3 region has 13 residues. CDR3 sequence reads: CASSLNSFETQYF. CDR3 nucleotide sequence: TGTGCCAGCAGCTTAAACAGTTTCGAGACCCAGTACTTC.

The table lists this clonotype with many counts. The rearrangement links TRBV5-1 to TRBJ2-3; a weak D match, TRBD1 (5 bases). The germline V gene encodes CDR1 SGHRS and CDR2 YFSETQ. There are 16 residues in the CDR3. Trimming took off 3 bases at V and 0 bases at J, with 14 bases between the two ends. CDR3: CASSSMTAKSTDTQYF. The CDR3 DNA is TGCGCCAGCAGCTCGATGACAGCCAAGAGCACAGATACGCAGTATTTT. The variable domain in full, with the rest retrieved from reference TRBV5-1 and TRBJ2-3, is KAGVTQTPRYLIKTRGQQVTLSCSPISGHRSVSWYQQTPGQGLQFLFEYFSETQRNKGNFPGRFSGRQFSNSRSEMNVSTLELGDSALYLCASSSMTAKSTDTQYFGPGTRLTVL.